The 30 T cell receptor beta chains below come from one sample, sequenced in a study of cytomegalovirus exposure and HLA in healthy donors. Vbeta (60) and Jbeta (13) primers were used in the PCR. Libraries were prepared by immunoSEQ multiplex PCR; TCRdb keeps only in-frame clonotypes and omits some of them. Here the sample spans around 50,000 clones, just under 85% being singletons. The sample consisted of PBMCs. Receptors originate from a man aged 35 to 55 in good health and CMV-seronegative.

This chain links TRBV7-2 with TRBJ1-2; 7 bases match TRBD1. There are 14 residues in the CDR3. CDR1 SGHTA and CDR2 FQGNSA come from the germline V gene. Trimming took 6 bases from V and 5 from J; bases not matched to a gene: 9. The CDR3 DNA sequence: TGTGCCAGCAGTCCTCGCGACAGGGAATATGGCTACACCTTC. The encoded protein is CASSPRDREYGYTF.

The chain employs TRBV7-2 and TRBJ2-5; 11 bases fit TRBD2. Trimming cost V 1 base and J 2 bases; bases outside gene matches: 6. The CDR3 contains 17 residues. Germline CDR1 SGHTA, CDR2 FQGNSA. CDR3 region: CASSLVVTSGAQETQYF. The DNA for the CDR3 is TGTGCCAGCAGCTTAGTCGTGACTAGCGGGGCACAAGAGACCCAGTACTTC. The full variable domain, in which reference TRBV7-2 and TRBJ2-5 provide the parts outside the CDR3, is GAGVSQSPSNKVTEKGKDVELRCDPISGHTALYWYRQSLGQGLEFLIYFQGNSAPDKSGLPSDRFSAERTGGSVSTLTIQRTQQEDSAVYLCASSLVVTSGAQETQYFGPGTRLLVL.

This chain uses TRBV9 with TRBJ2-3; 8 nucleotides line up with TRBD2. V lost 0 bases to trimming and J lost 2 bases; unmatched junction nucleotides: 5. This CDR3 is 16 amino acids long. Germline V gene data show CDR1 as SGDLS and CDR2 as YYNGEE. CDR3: CASSVDGGGTTDTQYF. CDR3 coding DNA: TGTGCCAGCAGCGTAGACGGCGGGGGGACCACAGATACGCAGTATTTT.

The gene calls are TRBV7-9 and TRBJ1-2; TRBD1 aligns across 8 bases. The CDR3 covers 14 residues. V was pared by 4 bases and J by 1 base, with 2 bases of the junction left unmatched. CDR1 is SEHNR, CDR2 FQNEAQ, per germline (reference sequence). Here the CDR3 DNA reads TGTGCCAGCAGCTATGGACAGGGTAACTATGGCTACACCTTC. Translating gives CASSYGQGNYGYTF.

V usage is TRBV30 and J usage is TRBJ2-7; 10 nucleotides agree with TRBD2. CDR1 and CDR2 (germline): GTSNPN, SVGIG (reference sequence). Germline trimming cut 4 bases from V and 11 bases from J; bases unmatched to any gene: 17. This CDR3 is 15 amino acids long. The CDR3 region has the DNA TGTGCCTGGAAGCAATGGAGCGCTAGCGGGGGTCCCGAGTACTTC. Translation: CAWKQWSASGGPEYF.

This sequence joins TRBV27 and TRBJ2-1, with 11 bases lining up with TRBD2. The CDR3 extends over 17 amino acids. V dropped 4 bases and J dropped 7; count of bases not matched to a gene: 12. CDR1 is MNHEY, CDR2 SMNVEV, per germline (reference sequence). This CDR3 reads CASSSTLAGGTVNEQFF. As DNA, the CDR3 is TGTGCCAGCAGTTCGACCTTAGCGGGGGGGACTGTGAATGAGCAGTTCTTC.

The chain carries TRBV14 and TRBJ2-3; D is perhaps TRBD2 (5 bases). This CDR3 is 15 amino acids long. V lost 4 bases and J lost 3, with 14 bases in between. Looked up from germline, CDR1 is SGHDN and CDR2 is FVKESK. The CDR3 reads CASSPLLAQTDTQYF. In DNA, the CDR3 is TGTGCCAGCAGCCCCCTTCTAGCACAGACAGATACGCAGTATTTT.

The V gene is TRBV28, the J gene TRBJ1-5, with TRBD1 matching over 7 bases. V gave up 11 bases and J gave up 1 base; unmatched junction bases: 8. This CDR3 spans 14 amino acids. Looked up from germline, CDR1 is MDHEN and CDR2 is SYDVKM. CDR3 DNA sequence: TGTGCCGAGAGTCAGGGGGAGAGCAATCAGCCCCAGCATTTT. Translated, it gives CAESQGESNQPQHF.

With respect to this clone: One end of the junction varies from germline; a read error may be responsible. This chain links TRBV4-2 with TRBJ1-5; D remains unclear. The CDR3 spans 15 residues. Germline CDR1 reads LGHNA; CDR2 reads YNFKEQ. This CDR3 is CASSEEAGSNQPQHF. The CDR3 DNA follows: TGTGCCAGCAGCGAAGAGGCAGGCAGCAATCAGCCCCAGCATTTT.

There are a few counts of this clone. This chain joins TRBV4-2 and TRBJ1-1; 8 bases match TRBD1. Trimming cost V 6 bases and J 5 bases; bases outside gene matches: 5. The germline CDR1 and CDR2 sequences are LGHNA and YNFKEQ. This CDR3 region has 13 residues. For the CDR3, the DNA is TGTGCCAGCAGAGGACAGGGTTATACTGAAGCTTTCTTT. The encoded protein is CASRGQGYTEAFF.

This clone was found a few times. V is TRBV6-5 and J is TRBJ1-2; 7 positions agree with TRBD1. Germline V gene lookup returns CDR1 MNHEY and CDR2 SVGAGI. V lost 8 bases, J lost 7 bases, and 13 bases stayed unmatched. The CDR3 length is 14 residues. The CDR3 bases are TGTGCCAGCCGTCTAAGGGGGCAGGGTTTTGGCTACACCTTC. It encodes CASRLRGQGFGYTF.

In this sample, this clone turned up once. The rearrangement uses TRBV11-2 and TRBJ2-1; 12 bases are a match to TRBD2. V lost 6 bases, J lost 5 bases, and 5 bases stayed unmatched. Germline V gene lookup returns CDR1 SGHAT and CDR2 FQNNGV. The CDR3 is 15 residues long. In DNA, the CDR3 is TGTGCCAGCAGTCACAGACTAGCGGGGGACAATGAGCAGTTCTTC. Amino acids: CASSHRLAGDNEQFF.

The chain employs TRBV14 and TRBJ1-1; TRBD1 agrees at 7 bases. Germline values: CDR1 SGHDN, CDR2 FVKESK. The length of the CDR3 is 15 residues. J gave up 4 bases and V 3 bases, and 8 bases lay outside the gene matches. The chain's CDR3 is CASSQRMGQSTEAFF. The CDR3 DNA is TGTGCCAGCAGCCAGCGAATGGGACAGAGCACTGAAGCTTTCTTT.

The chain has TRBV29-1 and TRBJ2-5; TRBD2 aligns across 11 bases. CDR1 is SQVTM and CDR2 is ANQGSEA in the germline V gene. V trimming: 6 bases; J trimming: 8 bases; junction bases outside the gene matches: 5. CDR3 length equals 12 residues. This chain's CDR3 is CSVPTSGGTQYF. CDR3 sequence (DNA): TGCAGCGTGCCTACTAGCGGGGGTACCCAGTACTTC.

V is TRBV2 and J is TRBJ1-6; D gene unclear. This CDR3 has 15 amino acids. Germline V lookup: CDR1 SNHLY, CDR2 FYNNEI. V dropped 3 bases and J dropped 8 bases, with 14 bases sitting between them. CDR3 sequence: CASSDSFGLDSPLHF. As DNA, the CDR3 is TGTGCCAGCAGTGATTCGTTCGGACTCGATTCACCCCTCCACTTT.

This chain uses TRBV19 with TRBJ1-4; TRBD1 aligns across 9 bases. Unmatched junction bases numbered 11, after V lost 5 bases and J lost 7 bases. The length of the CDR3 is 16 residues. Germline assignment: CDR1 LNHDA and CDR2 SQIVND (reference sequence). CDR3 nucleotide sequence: TGTGCCAGTAGTCGTGACCCGGGACAGGGAGGTGAAAAACTGTTTTTT. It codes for CASSRDPGQGGEKLFF.

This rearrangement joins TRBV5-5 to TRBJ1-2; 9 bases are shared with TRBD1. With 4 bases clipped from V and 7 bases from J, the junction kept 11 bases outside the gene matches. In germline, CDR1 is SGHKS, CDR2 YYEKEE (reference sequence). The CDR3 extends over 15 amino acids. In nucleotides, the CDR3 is TGTGCCAGCAGCCTCCGGGACAGGGAAGGCGGTGGCTACACCTTC. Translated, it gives CASSLRDREGGGYTF.

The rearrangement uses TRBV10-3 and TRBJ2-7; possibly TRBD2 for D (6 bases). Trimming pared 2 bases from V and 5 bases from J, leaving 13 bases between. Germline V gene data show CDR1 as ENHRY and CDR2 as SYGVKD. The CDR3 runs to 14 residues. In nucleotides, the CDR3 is TGTGCCATCAGTGAGCCGGGGGATAGGAACGAGCAGTACTTC. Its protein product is CAISEPGDRNEQYF.

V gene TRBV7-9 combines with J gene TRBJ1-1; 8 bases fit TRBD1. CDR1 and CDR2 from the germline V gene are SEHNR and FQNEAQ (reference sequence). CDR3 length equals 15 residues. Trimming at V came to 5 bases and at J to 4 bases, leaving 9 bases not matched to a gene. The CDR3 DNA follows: TGTGCCAGCAGCCCTAGGACAGGGTCTCTCACTGAAGCTTTCTTT. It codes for CASSPRTGSLTEAFF.

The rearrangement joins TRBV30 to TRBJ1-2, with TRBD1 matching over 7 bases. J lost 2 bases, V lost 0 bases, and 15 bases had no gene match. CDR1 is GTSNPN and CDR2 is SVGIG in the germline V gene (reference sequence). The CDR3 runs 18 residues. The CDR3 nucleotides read TGTGCCTGGAGTGTTTCAGGGGGGATAAAACGGCCAAACTATGGCTACACCTTC. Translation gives CAWSVSGGIKRPNYGYTF.

The CDR3 spells CASSSPGRYNEQFF. CDR3 in DNA: TGCGCCAGCAGCAGCCCCGGTCGATACAATGAGCAGTTCTTC. The J gene is TRBJ2-1, the V gene TRBV5-1; D unresolved. V lost 4 bases to trimming and J lost 4 bases, with 12 bases between them. The V gene's germline CDR1 is SGHRS and CDR2 YFSETQ. CDR3 length: 14 residues.

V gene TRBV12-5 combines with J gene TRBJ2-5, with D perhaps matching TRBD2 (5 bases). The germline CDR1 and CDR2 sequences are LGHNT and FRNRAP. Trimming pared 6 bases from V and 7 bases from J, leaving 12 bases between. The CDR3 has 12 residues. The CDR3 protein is CASGGVVGTQYF. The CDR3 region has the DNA TGTGCTAGTGGCGGGGTGGTGGGGACCCAGTACTTC. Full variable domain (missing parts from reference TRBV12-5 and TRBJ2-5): DARVTQTPRHKVTEMGQEVTMRCQPILGHNTVFWYRQTMMQGLELLAYFRNRAPLDDSGMPKDRFSAEMPDATLATLKIQPSEPRDSAVYFCASGGVVGTQYFGPGTRLLVL.

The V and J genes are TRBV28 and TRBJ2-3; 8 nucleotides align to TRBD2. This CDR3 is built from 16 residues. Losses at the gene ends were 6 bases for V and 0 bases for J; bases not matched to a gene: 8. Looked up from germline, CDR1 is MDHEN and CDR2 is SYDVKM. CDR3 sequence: CASSSGGDSSTDTQYF. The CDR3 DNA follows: TGTGCCAGCAGCTCCGGGGGGGATTCTAGCACAGATACGCAGTATTTT.

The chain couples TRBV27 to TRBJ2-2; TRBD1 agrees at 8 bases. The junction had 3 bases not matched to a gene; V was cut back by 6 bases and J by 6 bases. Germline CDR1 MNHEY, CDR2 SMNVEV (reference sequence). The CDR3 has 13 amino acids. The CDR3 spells CASRNRGAGELFF. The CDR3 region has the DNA TGTGCCAGCAGGAACAGGGGGGCCGGGGAGCTGTTTTTT.

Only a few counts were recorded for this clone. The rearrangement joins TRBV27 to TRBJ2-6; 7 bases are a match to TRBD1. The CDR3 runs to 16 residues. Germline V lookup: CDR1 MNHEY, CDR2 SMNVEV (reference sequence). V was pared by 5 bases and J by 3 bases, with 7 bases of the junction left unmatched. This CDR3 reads CASSDRVGFGANVLTF. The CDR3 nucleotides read TGTGCCAGCAGTGACAGGGTGGGTTTTGGGGCCAACGTCCTGACTTTC.

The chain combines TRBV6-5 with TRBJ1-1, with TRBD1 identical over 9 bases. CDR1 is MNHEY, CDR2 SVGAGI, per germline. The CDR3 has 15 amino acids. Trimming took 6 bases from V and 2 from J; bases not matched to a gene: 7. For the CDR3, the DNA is TGTGCCAGCAGACATCGGACAGGGGTTAACACTGAAGCTTTCTTT. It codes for CASRHRTGVNTEAFF.

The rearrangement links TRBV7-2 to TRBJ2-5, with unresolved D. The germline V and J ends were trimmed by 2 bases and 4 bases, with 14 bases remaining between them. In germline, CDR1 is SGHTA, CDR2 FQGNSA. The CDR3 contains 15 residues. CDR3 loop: CASSLTPQRGETQYF. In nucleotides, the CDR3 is TGTGCCAGCAGCTTAACCCCGCAGAGAGGAGAGACCCAGTACTTC.

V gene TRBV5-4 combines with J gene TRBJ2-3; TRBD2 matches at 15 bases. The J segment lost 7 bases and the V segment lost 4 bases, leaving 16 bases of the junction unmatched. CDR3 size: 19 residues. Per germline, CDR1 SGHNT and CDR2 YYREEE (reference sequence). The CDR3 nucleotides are TGTGCCAGCAGCGGGGCGAATATTAGGACTAGCGGGGGGGTAAATACGCAGTATTTT. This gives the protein CASSGANIRTSGGVNTQYF.

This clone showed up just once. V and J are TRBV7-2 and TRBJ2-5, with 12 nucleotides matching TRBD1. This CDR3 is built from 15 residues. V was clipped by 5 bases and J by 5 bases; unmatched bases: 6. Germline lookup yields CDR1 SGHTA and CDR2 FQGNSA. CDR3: CASSTGTGGRETQYF. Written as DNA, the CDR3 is TGTGCCAGCAGCACCGGGACAGGGGGCCGGGAGACCCAGTACTTC.

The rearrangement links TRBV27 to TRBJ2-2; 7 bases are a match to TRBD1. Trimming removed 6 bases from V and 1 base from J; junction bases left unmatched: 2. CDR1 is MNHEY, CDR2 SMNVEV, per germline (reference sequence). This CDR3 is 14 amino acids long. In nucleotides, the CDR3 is TGTGCCAGCAGACGACAGGGGAACACCGGGGAGCTGTTTTTT. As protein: CASRRQGNTGELFF.